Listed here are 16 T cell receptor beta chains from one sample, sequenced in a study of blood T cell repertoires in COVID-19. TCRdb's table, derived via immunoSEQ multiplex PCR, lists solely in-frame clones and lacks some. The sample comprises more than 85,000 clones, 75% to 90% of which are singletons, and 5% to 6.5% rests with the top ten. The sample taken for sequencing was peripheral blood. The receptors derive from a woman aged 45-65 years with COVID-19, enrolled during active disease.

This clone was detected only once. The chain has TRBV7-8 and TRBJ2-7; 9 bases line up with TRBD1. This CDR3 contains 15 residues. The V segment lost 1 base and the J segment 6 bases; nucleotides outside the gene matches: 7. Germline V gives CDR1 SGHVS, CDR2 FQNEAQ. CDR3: CASSLGGTGNSEQYF. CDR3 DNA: TGTGCCAGCAGCTTAGGCGGGACAGGGAACAGCGAGCAGTACTTC.

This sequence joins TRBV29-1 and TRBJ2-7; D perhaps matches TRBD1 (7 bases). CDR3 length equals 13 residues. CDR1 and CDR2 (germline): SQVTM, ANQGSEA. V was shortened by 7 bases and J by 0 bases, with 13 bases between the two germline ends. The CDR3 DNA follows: TGCAGCGCCAGGGGGGCCAGCTCCTACGAGCAGTACTTC. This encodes CSARGASSYEQYF.

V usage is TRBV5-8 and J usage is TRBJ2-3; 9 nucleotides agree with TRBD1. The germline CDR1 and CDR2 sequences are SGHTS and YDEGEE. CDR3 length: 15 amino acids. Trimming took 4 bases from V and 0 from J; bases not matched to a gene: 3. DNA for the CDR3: TGTGCCAGCAGCCCCGGGACAGGGAGCACAGATACGCAGTATTTT. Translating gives CASSPGTGSTDTQYF. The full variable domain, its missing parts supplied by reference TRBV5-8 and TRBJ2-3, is EAGVTQSPTHLIKTRGQQATLRCSPISGHTSVYWYQQALGLGLQFLLWYDEGEERNRGNFPPRFSGRQFPNYSSELNVNALELEDSALYLCASSPGTGSTDTQYFGPGTRLTVL.

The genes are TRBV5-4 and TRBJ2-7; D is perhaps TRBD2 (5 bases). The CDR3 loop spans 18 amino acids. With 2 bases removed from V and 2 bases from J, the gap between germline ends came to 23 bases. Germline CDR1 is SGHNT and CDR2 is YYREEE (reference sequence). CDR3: CASSFKILRAERTYEQYF. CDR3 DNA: TGTGCCAGCAGCTTTAAAATCCTGCGGGCCGAAAGAACCTACGAGCAGTACTTC.

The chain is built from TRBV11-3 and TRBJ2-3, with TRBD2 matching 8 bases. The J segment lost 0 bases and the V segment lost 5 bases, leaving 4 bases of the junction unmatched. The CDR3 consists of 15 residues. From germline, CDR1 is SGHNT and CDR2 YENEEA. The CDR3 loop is CASSHTSGSTDTQYF. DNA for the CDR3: TGTGCCAGCAGCCACACTAGCGGTAGCACAGATACGCAGTATTTT.

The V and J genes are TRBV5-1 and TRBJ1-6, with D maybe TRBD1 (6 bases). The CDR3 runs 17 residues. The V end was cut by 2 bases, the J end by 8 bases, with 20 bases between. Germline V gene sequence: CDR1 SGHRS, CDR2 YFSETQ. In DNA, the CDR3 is TGCGCCAGCAGCTTCCTACCGTCGGGGGGCACGGATTCACCCCTCCACTTT. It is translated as CASSFLPSGGTDSPLHF.

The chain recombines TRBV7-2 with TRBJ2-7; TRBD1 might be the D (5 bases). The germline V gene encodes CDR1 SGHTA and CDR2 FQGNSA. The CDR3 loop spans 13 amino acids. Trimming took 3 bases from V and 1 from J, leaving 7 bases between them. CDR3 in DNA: TGTGCCAGCAGCTTGAGACAGTCCTACGAGCAGTACTTC. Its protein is CASSLRQSYEQYF. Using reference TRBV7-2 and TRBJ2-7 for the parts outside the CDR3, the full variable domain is GAGVSQSPSNKVTEKGKDVELRCDPISGHTALYWYRQSLGQGLEFLIYFQGNSAPDKSGLPSDRFSAERTGGSVSTLTIQRTQQEDSAVYLCASSLRQSYEQYFGPGTRLTVT.

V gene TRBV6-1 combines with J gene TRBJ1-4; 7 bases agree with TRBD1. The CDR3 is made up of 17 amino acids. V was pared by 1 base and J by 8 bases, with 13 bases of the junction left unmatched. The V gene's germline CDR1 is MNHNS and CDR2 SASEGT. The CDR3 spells CASSEEALQGLGEKLFF. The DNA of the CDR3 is TGTGCCAGCAGTGAAGAGGCCTTACAGGGGTTAGGCGAAAAACTGTTTTTT.

The DNA of the CDR3 is TGTGCCAGCAGCCTAGGGACTAGCGGGGGGACGGAGACCCAGTACTTC. The encoded protein is CASSLGTSGGTETQYF. The chain carries TRBV3-1 (or the pseudogene TRBV3-2) and TRBJ2-5, with 15 bases fitting TRBD2. V dropped 4 bases and J dropped 5; count of bases not matched to a gene: 5. Germline values: CDR1 LGHDT, CDR2 YNNKEL (reference sequence). This CDR3 contains 16 residues.

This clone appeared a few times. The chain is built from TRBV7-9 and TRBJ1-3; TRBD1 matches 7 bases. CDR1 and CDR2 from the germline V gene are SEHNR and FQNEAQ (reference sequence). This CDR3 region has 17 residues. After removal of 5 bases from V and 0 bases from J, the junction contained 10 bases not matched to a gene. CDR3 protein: CASSPNLQGTSGNTIYF. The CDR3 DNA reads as TGTGCCAGCAGCCCGAACCTACAGGGGACCTCTGGAAACACCATATATTTT.

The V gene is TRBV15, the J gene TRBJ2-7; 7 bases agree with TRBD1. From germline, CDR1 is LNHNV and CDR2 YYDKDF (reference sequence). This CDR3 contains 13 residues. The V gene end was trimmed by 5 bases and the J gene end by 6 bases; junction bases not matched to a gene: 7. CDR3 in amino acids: CATSAQGSGEQYF. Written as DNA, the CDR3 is TGTGCCACCAGCGCACAGGGGTCGGGCGAGCAGTACTTC.

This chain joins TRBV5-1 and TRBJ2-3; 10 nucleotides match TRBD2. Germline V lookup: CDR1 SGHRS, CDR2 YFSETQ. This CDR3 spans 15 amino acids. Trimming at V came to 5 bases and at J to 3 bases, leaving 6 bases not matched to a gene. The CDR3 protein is CASSGLAVGTDTQYF. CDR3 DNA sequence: TGCGCCAGCAGTGGACTAGCGGTCGGAACAGATACGCAGTATTTT.

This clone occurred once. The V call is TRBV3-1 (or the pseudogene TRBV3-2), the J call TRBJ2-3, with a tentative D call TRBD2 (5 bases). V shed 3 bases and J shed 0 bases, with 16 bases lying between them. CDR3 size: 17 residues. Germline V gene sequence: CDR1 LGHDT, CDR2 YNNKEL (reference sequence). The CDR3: CASSHRGQTSSTDTQYF. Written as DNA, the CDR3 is TGTGCCAGCAGCCACCGCGGGCAAACATCTAGCACAGATACGCAGTATTTT.

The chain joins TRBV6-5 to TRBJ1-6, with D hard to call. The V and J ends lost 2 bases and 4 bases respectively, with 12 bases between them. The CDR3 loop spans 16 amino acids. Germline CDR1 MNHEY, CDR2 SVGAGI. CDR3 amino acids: CASSYRGDGYNSPLHF. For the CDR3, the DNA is TGTGCCAGCAGTTACCGCGGGGATGGGTATAATTCACCCCTCCACTTT.

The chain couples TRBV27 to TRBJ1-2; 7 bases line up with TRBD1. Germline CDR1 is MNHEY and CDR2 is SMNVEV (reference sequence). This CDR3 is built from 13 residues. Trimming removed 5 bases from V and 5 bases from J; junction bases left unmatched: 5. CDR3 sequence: CASSPQGVYGYTF. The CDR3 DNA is TGTGCCAGCAGTCCCCAGGGGGTGTATGGCTACACCTTC.

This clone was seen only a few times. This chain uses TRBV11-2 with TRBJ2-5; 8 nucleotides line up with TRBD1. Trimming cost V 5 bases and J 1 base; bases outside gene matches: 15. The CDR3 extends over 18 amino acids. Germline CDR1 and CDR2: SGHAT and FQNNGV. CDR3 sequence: CASSIPEGLGTGQETQYF. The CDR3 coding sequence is TGTGCCAGCAGCATTCCCGAAGGTCTTGGGACAGGCCAAGAGACCCAGTACTTC.